This is a list of T cell receptor beta chains from one sample in a study of T cell repertoires in cytomegalovirus infection. TCRdb independently ran MiXCR on the reads; one entry per CDR3 protein. The sample has 600,000 to 700,000 distinct CDR3 sequences, around 32% seen once; the top ten hold around a sixth. These TCRs' antigens remain unknown. The sample was cultured PBMCs, taken from culture after CMV antigen stimulation. The receptor source for this set is a human donor in good health (CMV status not recorded). Some clones in this sample may be carry-over from other donors' samples. The CDR3 runs from the conserved cysteine through the conserved F or W. Each record gives: J gene, V gene, clone size, CDR3 protein. The size field is filled for only some rows; it gives once, few, many or a size class.

>TRBJ2-1|TRBV4-1|-
CASSQELIFEQFF
>TRBJ1-5|TRBV10-3|-
CAISEWDRLAGPQHF
>TRBJ2-7|TRBV11-2|-
CASSLGVTGFIGGRIDEQYF
>TRBJ2-1|TRBV29-1|few
CSVLLWTGGTYNEQFF
>TRBJ2-3|TRBV3-1|-
CASSHSRATDTQYF
>TRBJ2-1|TRBV12-3/TRBV12-4|-
CASSGPRAQFF
>TRBJ2-1|TRBV11-2|many
CASSLGRGEQFF
>TRBJ1-1|TRBV20-1|-
CSARDGRGGRNTEAFF
>TRBJ1-3|TRBV28|few
CASSPWGDRVSGNTIYF
>TRBJ2-7|TRBV6-1|once
CASSGGVLHEQYF
>TRBJ1-4|TRBV20-1|-
CSARVPQQGREKLFF
>TRBJ2-3|TRBV6-1|-
CASSEGGNVDTQYF
>TRBJ2-7|TRBV7-9|few
CASSSSKIVTGSYEQYF
>TRBJ2-3|TRBV7-2|few
CASSFRVGLGKDTQYF
>TRBJ1-1|TRBV5-1|-
CASSLEISMNTEAFF
>TRBJ2-7|TRBV7-9|few
CASSPRRADLYEQYF
>TRBJ2-7|TRBV7-2|few
CASSQTSGSLGSFHEQYF
>TRBJ1-1|TRBV5-5|-
CASSSHPTGKNTEAFF
>TRBJ2-1|TRBV4-2|-
CASSQDSAAGTEQFF
>TRBJ2-3|TRBV7-8|many
CASSLGRWDRAKDTQYF
>TRBJ2-7|TRBV4-3|-
CASSQEFTAPNEQYF
>TRBJ1-5|TRBV4-1|-
CASSQAGQPQHF
>TRBJ2-1|TRBV7-9|-
CASSPTAYEQFF
>TRBJ1-1|TRBV5-4|few
CASSFLTGSMNTEAFF
>TRBJ2-1|TRBV12-3/TRBV12-4|few
CASSPLIDNEQFF
>TRBJ2-7|TRBV27|-
CASSEGTSGVYEQYF
>TRBJ1-5|TRBV11-2|-
CASSLMGRSGPQHF
>TRBJ2-7|TRBV6-1|-
CASPGEYEQYF
>TRBJ1-4|TRBV5-6|-
CASSPGTDEKLFF
>TRBJ2-1|TRBV2|-
CASSGWDYTYNEQFF
>TRBJ2-1|TRBV10-3|-
CAINAVEQFF
>TRBJ2-7|TRBV7-2|many
CASSLVPATSGPSYEQYF
>TRBJ1-6|TRBV11-3|few
CASSSRASSYNSPLHF
>TRBJ1-5|TRBV28|-
CASHQTQGAGRNQPQHF
>TRBJ2-7|TRBV7-9|-
CASSGGLHSYEQYF
>TRBJ1-3|TRBV18|-
CASSPDLAGNTIYF
>TRBJ2-1|TRBV6-1|-
CASSEEGRGGNEQFF
>TRBJ2-4|TRBV4-1|-
CASSQDEHAILNF
>TRBJ2-1|TRBV7-2|-
CASSLGGFYNEQFF
>TRBJ1-6|TRBV6-1|many
CATLGMGSPLHF
>TRBJ2-7|TRBV12-3/TRBV12-4|-
CASSLGPQSYEQYF
>TRBJ1-2|TRBV28|-
CASSLQGNLGYGYTF
>TRBJ2-2|TRBV7-3|-
CASSLFEGDAGELFF
>TRBJ2-1|TRBV19|-
CASSTVPSSYNEQFF
>TRBJ2-5|TRBV7-2|many
CASLRGAGETQYF
>TRBJ2-3|TRBV4-1|-
CASSRQGGPGGADTQYF
>TRBJ1-1|TRBV7-9|few
CASSRLPGPEGTEAFF
>TRBJ2-3|TRBV6-5|few
CASSYRATDTQYF
>TRBJ2-2|TRBV6-2/TRBV6-3|-
CAGQSRAGGELFF
>TRBJ2-4|TRBV6-1|-
CASRFTLLAKNIQYF